This T cell receptor (beta chain) stems from a study of cytomegalovirus exposure and HLA in healthy donors. 13 Jbeta primers and 60 Vbeta primers were used for the PCR. Sequencing was performed with immunoSEQ multiplex PCR; in TCRdb, only in-frame clones are kept and a portion is missing. Among about 170,000 clones, roughly 84% were seen once, and the ten largest hold 2.5% to 3%. The ends lost 7 bases at V and 7 bases at J; junction bases unmatched: 8. The CDR3 consists of 14 residues. The germline V gene encodes CDR1 LNHDA and CDR2 SQIVND (reference sequence). The specimen was PBMCs. The rearrangement links TRBV19 to TRBJ1-1, with TRBD1 matching 11 bases. The TCR originated in a man aged 25-45 years in good health and CMV-seropositive. CDR3 DNA: TGTGCCAGTACCCCCGGGACAGGGGGGAATGAAGCTTTCTTT. It specifies CASTPGTGGNEAFF.